The 23 T cell receptor beta chains below come from one sample, sequenced in a study of T cell responses to AZD1222 COVID-19 vaccine (dated by TCRdb to the early 2020s). Explained via the paper, the time point label denotes: baseline before first vaccination. The sample's treatment or condition label, decoded: meningococcal conjugate vaccine given as trial control. The library relied on the immunoSEQ multiplex PCR assay. TCRdb provides this immuneACCESS table in a form limited to in-frame rearrangements. Some clones are lacking; in checked studies, under half of them reflect an unresolved V gene, and why the rest are absent is not known. This sample is represented by about 78,000 clones; 88% of them were singletons. Roughly 5% of the sample rests with the top ten. The specimen comprised peripheral blood, sampled on day 0 of MenACWY control vaccination. These receptors were taken from an adult in good health.

The chain recombines TRBV11-3 with TRBJ1-1; no definite D call. Germline lookup yields CDR1 SGHNT and CDR2 YENEEA. The CDR3 is 17 amino acids. The V and J ends lost 0 bases and 6 bases respectively, with 20 bases between them. CDR3 nucleotides: TGTGCCAGCAGCTTAGATGTCATAATCGGGAATTCCTCTGAAGCTTTCTTT. This encodes CASSLDVIIGNSSEAFF.

The chain links TRBV6-2 or TRBV6-3 to TRBJ1-2, with 10 bases aligning to TRBD1. J gave up 4 bases and V 5 bases, and 7 bases lay outside the gene matches. CDR3 length equals 15 residues. Germline CDR1 MNHEY, CDR2 SVGEGT. This CDR3 is CASSLPGQGGYGYTF. CDR3 nucleotide sequence: TGTGCCAGCAGTCTTCCCGGACAGGGGGGCTATGGCTACACCTTC.

The chain joins TRBV5-5 to TRBJ1-1; D uncertain. The germline V gene has CDR1 SGHKS and CDR2 YYEKEE (reference sequence). Trimming took off 2 bases at V and 10 bases at J, with 9 bases between the two ends. The CDR3 contains 11 residues. The DNA of the CDR3 is TGTGCCAGCAGCTTTGAGGACGGAGCTTTCTTT. Residues: CASSFEDGAFF.

This chain connects TRBV27 to TRBJ2-7; perhaps TRBD2 as D (5 bases). Trimming took 2 bases from V and 6 from J, leaving 14 bases between them. This CDR3 is built from 14 residues. Germline V CDR1 and CDR2: MNHEY, SMNVEV (reference sequence). This CDR3 is CASSLGSKAVEQYF. The CDR3 DNA is TGTGCCAGCAGTTTAGGCAGTAAAGCGGTCGAGCAGTACTTC.

This chain uses TRBV7-3 with TRBJ1-2; weak D call: TRBD1 (5 bases). The CDR3 is 14 amino acids. V lost 5 bases to trimming and J lost 6 bases, with 16 bases between them. CDR1 SGHTA and CDR2 FQGTGA come from the germline V gene. The CDR3 region has the DNA TGTGCCAGCAGCCGGGACCGGGTTGGGAATGGCTACACCTTC. It specifies CASSRDRVGNGYTF.

The chain links TRBV7-2 to TRBJ2-7, with 8 bases identical to TRBD2. This CDR3 is 15 amino acids long. Germline CDR1 is SGHTA and CDR2 is FQGNSA. V was clipped by 5 bases and J by 4 bases; unmatched bases: 10. The CDR3 bases are TGTGCCAGCAGCGGCAGCGGGGGAAAGGTGTACGAGCAGTACTTC. This gives the protein CASSGSGGKVYEQYF.

The CDR3 DNA is TGTGCCAGCATAGGGTCCCCGGTCACCGGGGAGCTGTTTTTT. It encodes CASIGSPVTGELFF. This rearrangement joins TRBV2 to TRBJ2-2; D gene ambiguous. The CDR3 is made up of 14 amino acids. The germline V gene has CDR1 SNHLY and CDR2 FYNNEI. V was cut by 7 bases and J by 4 bases, with 13 bases left in between. Full variable domain (remainder filled in from reference TRBV2 and TRBJ2-2): EPEVTQTPSHQVTQMGQEVILRCVPISNHLYFYWYRQILGQKVEFLVSFYNNEISEKSEIFDDQFSVERPDGSNFTLKIRSTKLEDSAMYFCASIGSPVTGELFFGEGSRLTVL.

The chain couples TRBV19 to TRBJ2-2; tentative D call: TRBD2 (5 bases). Per the germline V gene, CDR1 is LNHDA and CDR2 is SQIVND (reference sequence). The CDR3 spans 17 residues. V was shortened by 7 bases and J by 4 bases, with 22 bases between the two germline ends. This CDR3 reads CASIPNGPPAGTGELFF. The CDR3, as DNA: TGTGCCAGTATACCCAACGGGCCCCCTGCGGGCACCGGGGAGCTGTTTTTT.

CDR3 amino acids: CASSLAATSGGYGEQYF. DNA of the CDR3: TGTGCCAGCAGCTTAGCAGCGACTAGCGGGGGTTACGGTGAGCAGTACTTC. The chain employs TRBV7-2 and TRBJ2-5, with 12 bases that match TRBD2. CDR1 is SGHTA and CDR2 is FQGNSA in the germline V gene. The V segment lost 0 bases and the J segment 11 bases; nucleotides outside the gene matches: 13. The CDR3 runs 17 residues.

V is TRBV30 and J is TRBJ2-1; 8 bases match TRBD2. The CDR3 loop spans 17 amino acids. Trimming removed 0 bases from V and 5 bases from J; junction bases left unmatched: 12. Germline CDR1 reads GTSNPN; CDR2 reads SVGIG (reference sequence). The chain's CDR3 is CAWSVPRGGLGHNEQFF. The CDR3 DNA is TGTGCCTGGAGTGTACCCCGGGGGGGACTCGGGCACAATGAGCAGTTCTTC.

The chain joins TRBV29-1 to TRBJ2-3; 15 positions agree with TRBD2. Per the germline V gene, CDR1 is SQVTM and CDR2 is ANQGSEA. J was trimmed by 6 bases and V by 7 bases; bases with no gene match: 5. The CDR3 covers 14 residues. CDR3 in DNA: TGCAGCGCCGGACTAGCGGGGGGGCGGGATACGCAGTATTTT. This gives the protein CSAGLAGGRDTQYF.

V and J are TRBV2 and TRBJ2-3, with TRBD2 matching 9 bases. CDR1 is SNHLY, CDR2 FYNNEI, per germline. Unmatched junction bases numbered 7, after V lost 8 bases and J lost 1 base. The CDR3 extends over 15 amino acids. CDR3 protein: CASGGLAGRTDTQYF. In nucleotides, the CDR3 is TGTGCCAGCGGAGGGCTAGCGGGGCGCACAGATACGCAGTATTTT.

The chain carries TRBV11-3 and TRBJ1-2; D call uncertain. This CDR3 comprises 11 residues. Germline-derived CDR1 and CDR2 are SGHNT and YENEEA. Trimming cost V 6 bases and J 7 bases, with 9 bases left between them. CDR3 loop: CASRLVCGYTF. CDR3 nucleotide sequence: TGTGCCAGCAGACTCGTATGTGGCTACACCTTC.

This chain joins TRBV4-3 and TRBJ1-6, with 9 positions matching TRBD1. Germline V gene sequence: CDR1 LGHNA, CDR2 YSLEER. Trimming cost V 4 bases and J 7 bases; bases outside gene matches: 8. CDR3 length equals 16 residues. The CDR3: CASSLGQGNQNSPLHF. CDR3 nucleotides: TGCGCCAGCAGCCTAGGACAGGGGAACCAAAATTCACCCCTCCACTTT.

This CDR3 is CASSSRSGNGNQPQHF. CDR3 nucleotide sequence: TGTGCCAGCAGCTCTCGGTCTGGGAACGGCAATCAGCCCCAGCATTTT. The rearrangement links TRBV7-2 to TRBJ1-5; no reliable D call. V lost 4 bases and J lost 2, with 15 bases in between. Germline CDR1 is SGHTA and CDR2 is FQGNSA. The CDR3 length is 16 residues.

This clone appeared a few times. The V gene is TRBV12-3 or TRBV12-4, the J gene TRBJ1-5; D may be TRBD1 (5 bases). Trimming left V 8 bases short and J 4 bases short, with 12 bases between. This CDR3 spans 13 amino acids. The CDR3 DNA reads as TGTGCCAGCCAGCGCAGGGAAAATCAGCCCCAGCATTTT. This gives the protein CASQRRENQPQHF.

The chain links TRBV6-5 to TRBJ1-2; D not certain. The CDR3 is made up of 14 amino acids. The germline CDR1 and CDR2 sequences are MNHEY and SVGAGI. Deletions cut 1 base from V and 6 bases from J, with 12 bases between. CDR3 region: CASSYLAGSDGYTF. The CDR3 DNA reads TGTGCCAGCAGTTACTTGGCCGGGTCCGATGGCTACACCTTC.

This chain links TRBV5-8 with TRBJ1-2, with TRBD1 as a possible D gene (5 bases). V lost 0 bases and J 8 bases, leaving 14 bases between the germline ends. Germline values: CDR1 SGHTS, CDR2 YDEGEE. CDR3 length: 14 amino acids. The CDR3 protein is CASSLVAGGVGYTF. The CDR3 nucleotides read TGTGCCAGCAGCTTGGTAGCTGGGGGAGTCGGCTACACCTTC.

The CDR3 is CASSPGLAGGPYEQYF. For the CDR3, the DNA is TGTGCCAGCAGCCCGGGACTAGCGGGGGGGCCCTACGAGCAGTACTTC. This sequence joins TRBV3-1 (or the pseudogene TRBV3-2) and TRBJ2-7, with 16 bases that match TRBD2. Per the germline V gene, CDR1 is LGHDT and CDR2 is YNNKEL (reference sequence). After removal of 4 bases from V and 2 bases from J, the junction contained 2 bases not matched to a gene. The CDR3 has 16 residues.

The CDR3 sequence: CATSDWGTEQYF. The CDR3 region has the DNA TGTGCCACCAGTGACTGGGGGACCGAGCAGTACTTC. The chain recombines TRBV24-1 with TRBJ2-7, with D possibly being TRBD1 or TRBD2 (5 bases each). V dropped 4 bases and J dropped 6 bases, with 9 bases sitting between them. CDR3 length equals 12 residues. Germline V gives CDR1 KGHDR, CDR2 SFDVKD.

V and J are TRBV19 and TRBJ1-1; D not resolved. Trimming shortened V by 5 bases and J by 5 bases, and 12 bases separated the two germline ends. Germline V CDR1 and CDR2: LNHDA, SQIVND (reference sequence). The CDR3 runs 13 residues. CDR3 in amino acids: CASSPRTRTEAFF. The DNA for the CDR3 is TGTGCCAGTAGTCCGCGGACTAGAACTGAAGCTTTCTTT.

This sequence joins TRBV30 and TRBJ1-5; perhaps TRBD1 as D (5 bases). Germline V gene lookup returns CDR1 GTSNPN and CDR2 SVGIG (reference sequence). Trimming shortened V by 1 base and J by 3 bases, and 16 bases separated the two germline ends. CDR3 length equals 16 residues. This chain's CDR3 is CAWSGRPGTYNQPQHF. In DNA, the CDR3 is TGTGCCTGGAGTGGAAGACCCGGGACTTACAATCAGCCCCAGCATTTT.

This clone was observed a single time. This chain links TRBV11-2 with TRBJ2-7, with 9 bases that match TRBD1. This CDR3 is built from 15 residues. V shed 1 base and J 2 bases; nucleotides not matched to a gene: 3. From germline, CDR1 is SGHAT and CDR2 FQNNGV. The CDR3 sequence is CASSLGGTGTYEQYF. CDR3 bases: TGTGCCAGCAGCTTAGGTGGGACAGGGACCTACGAGCAGTACTTC. Full variable domain (outside the CDR3, taken from reference TRBV11-2 and TRBJ2-7): EAGVAQSPRYKIIEKRQSVAFWCNPISGHATLYWYQQILGQGPKLLIQFQNNGVVDDSQLPKDRFSAERLKGVDSTLKIQPAKLEDSAVYLCASSLGGTGTYEQYFGPGTRLTVT.